This record covers a single T cell receptor beta chain. The CDR3 is 12 residues long. The germline gives CDR1 LNHDA, CDR2 SQIVND (reference sequence). The germline V and J ends were trimmed by 9 bases and 4 bases, with 9 bases remaining between them. This sample is drawn from a study of cytomegalovirus exposure and HLA in healthy donors. PCR involved 60 Vbeta and 13 Jbeta primers. Using immunoSEQ multiplex PCR, the repertoire was profiled, and TCRdb retains in-frame clones only, with some absent. The table gives around 52,000 clones; the top ten clones make up 26% of it. Sequenced material: PBMCs. V and J are TRBV19 and TRBJ2-2; D not certain. The clonotype was recovered from a man aged 35 to 55 in good health and CMV-seropositive. CDR3 in DNA: TGTGCCAGCGATGGGCTCACCGGGGAGCTGTTTTTT. It codes for CASDGLTGELFF.